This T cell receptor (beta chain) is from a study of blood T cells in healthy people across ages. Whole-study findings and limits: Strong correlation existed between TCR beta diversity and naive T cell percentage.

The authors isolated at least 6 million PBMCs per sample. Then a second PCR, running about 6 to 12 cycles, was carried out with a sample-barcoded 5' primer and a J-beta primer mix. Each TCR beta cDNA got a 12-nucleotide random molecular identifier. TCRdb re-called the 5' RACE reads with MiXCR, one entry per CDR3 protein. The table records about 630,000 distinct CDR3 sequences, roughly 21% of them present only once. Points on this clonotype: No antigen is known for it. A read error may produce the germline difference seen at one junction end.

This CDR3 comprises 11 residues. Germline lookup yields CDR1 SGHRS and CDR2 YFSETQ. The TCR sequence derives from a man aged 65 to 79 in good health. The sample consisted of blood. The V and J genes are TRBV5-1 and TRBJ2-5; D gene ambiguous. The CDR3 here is CASSYQETQCF. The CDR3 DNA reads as TGCGCCAGCTCCTACCAAGAGACCCAGTGCTTC.